This T cell receptor beta chain was identified in a study of identical twins. Remarks on this clonotype: What it binds is not known.

All of the donors were Caucasians in good health. Germline CDR1 and CDR2: SGHVS and FNYEAQ. V dropped 1 base and J dropped 4 bases, with 12 bases sitting between them. There are 15 residues in the CDR3. TCRdb recomputed calls from the 5' RACE reads with MiXCR, one row per CDR3 protein. The table has around 240,000 distinct CDR3 sequences, roughly 10% seen once. Broader study findings: Carriage of fewer insertions was seen in abundant cord blood beta clonotypes, whereas memory repertoires showed none. Conclusions relied on cross-sectional statistical analysis, not following the same donors.

The rearrangement uses TRBV7-6 and TRBJ2-3, with a weak D call TRBD2 (6 bases). Material for sequencing was memory T cells sorted from blood. The sequence was collected from a man aged 50-60 years in good health. The CDR3 DNA is TGTGCCAGCAGCTTAGGACGGGGAGGCTCAGATACGCAGTATTTT. Residues: CASSLGRGGSDTQYF.